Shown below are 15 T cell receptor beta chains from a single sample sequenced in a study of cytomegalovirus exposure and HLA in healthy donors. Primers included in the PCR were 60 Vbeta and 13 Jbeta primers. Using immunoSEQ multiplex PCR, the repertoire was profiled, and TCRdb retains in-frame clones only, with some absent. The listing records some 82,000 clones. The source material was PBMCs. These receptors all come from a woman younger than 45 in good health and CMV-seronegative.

In DNA form, the CDR3 reads TGCAGCGCCTCGACAGGGGGAGGTTTCTACGAGCAGTACTTC. Protein: CSASTGGGFYEQYF. J is TRBJ2-7 and V is TRBV29-1; TRBD1 matches 9 bases. CDR3 size: 14 residues. The V gene end was trimmed by 7 bases and the J gene end by 3 bases; junction bases not matched to a gene: 10. Per the germline V gene, CDR1 is SQVTM and CDR2 is ANQGSEA.

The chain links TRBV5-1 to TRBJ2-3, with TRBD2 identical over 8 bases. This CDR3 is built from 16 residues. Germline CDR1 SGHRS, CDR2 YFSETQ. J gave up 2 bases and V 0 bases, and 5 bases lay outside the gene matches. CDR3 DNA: TGCGCCAGCAGCTTGGGAAGCGGGGGTAACACAGATACGCAGTATTTT. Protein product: CASSLGSGGNTDTQYF.

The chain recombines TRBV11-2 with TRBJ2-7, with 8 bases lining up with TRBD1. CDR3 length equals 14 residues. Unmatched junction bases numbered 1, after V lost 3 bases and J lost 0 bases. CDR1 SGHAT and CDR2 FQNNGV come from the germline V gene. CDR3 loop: CASSLDRVSYEQYF. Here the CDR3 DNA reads TGTGCCAGCAGCTTGGACAGGGTCTCCTACGAGCAGTACTTC.

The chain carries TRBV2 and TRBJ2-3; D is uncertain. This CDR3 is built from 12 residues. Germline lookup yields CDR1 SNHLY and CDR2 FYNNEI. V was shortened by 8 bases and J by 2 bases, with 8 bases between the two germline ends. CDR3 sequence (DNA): TGTGCCAGCCGTAGAGACACAGATACGCAGTATTTT. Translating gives CASRRDTDTQYF.

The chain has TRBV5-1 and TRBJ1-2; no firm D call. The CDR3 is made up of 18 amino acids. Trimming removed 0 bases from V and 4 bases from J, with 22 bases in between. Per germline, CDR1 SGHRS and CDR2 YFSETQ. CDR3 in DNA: TGCGCCAGCAGCTTGGCCCCTTCCGCCGACGGACTGTCCTATGGCTACACCTTC. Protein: CASSLAPSADGLSYGYTF.

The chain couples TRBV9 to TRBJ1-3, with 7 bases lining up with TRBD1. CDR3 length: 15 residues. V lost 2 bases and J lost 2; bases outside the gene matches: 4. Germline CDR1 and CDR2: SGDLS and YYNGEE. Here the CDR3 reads CASSVGQAPGNTIYF. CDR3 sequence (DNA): TGTGCCAGCAGCGTTGGACAGGCTCCTGGAAACACCATATATTTT. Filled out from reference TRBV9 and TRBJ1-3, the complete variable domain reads DSGVTQTPKHLITATGQRVTLRCSPRSGDLSVYWYQQSLDQGLQFLIQYYNGEERAKGNILERFSAQQFPDLHSELNLSSLELGDSALYFCASSVGQAPGNTIYFGEGSWLTVV.

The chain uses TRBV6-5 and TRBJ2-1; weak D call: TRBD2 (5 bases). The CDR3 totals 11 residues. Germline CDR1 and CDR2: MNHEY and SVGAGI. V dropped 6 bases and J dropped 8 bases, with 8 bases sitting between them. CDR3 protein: CASRRAHEQFF. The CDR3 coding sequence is TGTGCCAGCAGGAGGGCCCATGAGCAGTTCTTC.

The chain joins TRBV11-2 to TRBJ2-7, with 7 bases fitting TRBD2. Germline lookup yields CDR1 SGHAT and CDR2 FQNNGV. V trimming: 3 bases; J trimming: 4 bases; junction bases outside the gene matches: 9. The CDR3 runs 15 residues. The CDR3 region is CASSFGWGGQYEQYF. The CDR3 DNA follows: TGTGCCAGCAGCTTCGGTTGGGGAGGGCAATACGAGCAGTACTTC.

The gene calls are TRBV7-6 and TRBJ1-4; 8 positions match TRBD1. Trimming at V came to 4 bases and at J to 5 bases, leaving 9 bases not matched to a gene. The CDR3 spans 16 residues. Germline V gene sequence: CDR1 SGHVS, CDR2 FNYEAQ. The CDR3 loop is CASSSQQGGMNEKLFF. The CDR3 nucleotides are TGTGCCAGCAGCTCTCAACAGGGGGGCATGAATGAAAAACTGTTTTTT.

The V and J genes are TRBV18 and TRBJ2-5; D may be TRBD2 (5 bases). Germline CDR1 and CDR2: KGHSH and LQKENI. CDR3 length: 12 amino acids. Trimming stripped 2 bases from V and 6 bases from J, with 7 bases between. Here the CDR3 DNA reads TGTGCCAGCTCACCATCGGGGAAGACCCAGTACTTC. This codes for CASSPSGKTQYF.

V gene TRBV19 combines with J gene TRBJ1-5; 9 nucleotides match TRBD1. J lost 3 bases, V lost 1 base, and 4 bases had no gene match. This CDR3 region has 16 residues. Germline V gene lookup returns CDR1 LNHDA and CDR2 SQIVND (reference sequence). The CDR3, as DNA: TGTGCCAGTAGTATAGGTCGGGACAGGGTCAATCAGCCCCAGCATTTT. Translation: CASSIGRDRVNQPQHF.

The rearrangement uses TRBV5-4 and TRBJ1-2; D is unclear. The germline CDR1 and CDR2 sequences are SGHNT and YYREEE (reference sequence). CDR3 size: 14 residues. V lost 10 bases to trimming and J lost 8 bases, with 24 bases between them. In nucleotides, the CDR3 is TGTGCCGTGGGGTCTTCCGGGAAGCCGGGGGGCTACACCTTC. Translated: CAVGSSGKPGGYTF.

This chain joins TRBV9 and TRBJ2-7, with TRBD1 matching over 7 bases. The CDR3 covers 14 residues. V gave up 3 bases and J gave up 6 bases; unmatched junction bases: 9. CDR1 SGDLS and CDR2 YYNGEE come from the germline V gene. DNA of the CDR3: TGTGCCAGCAGCGCCACGACAGGGAAAGGCGAGCAGTACTTC. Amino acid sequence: CASSATTGKGEQYF.

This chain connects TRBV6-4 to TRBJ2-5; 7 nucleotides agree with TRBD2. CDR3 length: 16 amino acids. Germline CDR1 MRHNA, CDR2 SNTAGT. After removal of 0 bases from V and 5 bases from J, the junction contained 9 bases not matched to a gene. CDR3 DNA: TGTGCCAGCAGTGACTCGCCGGGGGGATGGGGGGAGACCCAGTACTTC. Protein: CASSDSPGGWGETQYF.

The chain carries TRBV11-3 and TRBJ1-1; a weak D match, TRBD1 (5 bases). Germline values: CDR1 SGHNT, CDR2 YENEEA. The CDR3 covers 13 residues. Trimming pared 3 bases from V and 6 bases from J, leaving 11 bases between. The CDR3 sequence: CASSFDGGAEAFF. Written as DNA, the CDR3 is TGTGCCAGCAGCTTTGACGGGGGGGCTGAAGCTTTCTTT.